This T cell receptor beta chain stems from a study of technical replicates of blood from several donors. Profiled with immunoSEQ multiplex PCR; TCRdb holds only in-frame clones, not every one. The sample includes more than 90,000 clones, approximately 95% of them seen just once. The junction had 13 bases not matched to a gene; V was cut back by 11 bases and J by 3 bases. CDR3 length: 16 amino acids. The germline V gene encodes CDR1 LNHDA and CDR2 SQIVND (reference sequence). Sequences were obtained from T cells isolated from PBMCs. The chain couples TRBV19 to TRBJ2-2, with TRBD2 matching 9 bases. The sequence derives from a human donor in good health. CDR3 amino acids: CAEPNGRLADTGELFF. DNA of the CDR3: TGTGCCGAACCTAATGGCCGACTAGCGGACACCGGGGAGCTGTTTTTT.